This paragraph reports one TCR beta chain. This entry is derived from a study of CD8 T cells in ankylosing spondylitis. TCRdb reprocessed the 5' RACE reads with MiXCR, giving one entry per CDR3 protein. Of over 130,000 distinct CDR3 sequences in the sample, around two fifths were seen once. The CDR3 totals 15 residues. CDR1 and CDR2 from the germline V gene are SGDLS and YYNGEE. The V gene end was trimmed by 0 bases and the J gene end by 3 bases; junction bases not matched to a gene: 5. The rearrangement uses TRBV9 and TRBJ1-2; 7 bases fit TRBD1. Sequenced: synovial fluid, either unsorted or a sorted T cell fraction (not recorded which). The sequence was collected from a male donor with ankylosing spondylitis. CDR3 in amino acids: CASSVGGGLDYGYTF. In DNA form, the CDR3 reads TGTGCCAGCAGCGTAGGAGGGGGCCTTGACTATGGCTACACCTTC.